What follows describes a single T cell receptor beta chain. The antigen remains undetermined. These data are taken from a study of cytomegalovirus exposure and HLA in healthy donors. Overall study findings and caveats: There were a few CMV-associated chains whose specificity for CMV antigens was confirmed in vitro.

Germline CDR1 and CDR2: GTSNPN and SVGIG (reference sequence). With 5 bases removed from V and 5 bases from J, the gap between germline ends came to 10 bases. The CDR3 runs to 11 residues. Primers: 60 Vbeta forward and 13 Jbeta reverse. Only in-frame clones appear in the TCRdb table, and some are missing; sequencing was by immunoSEQ multiplex PCR. The table shows about 120,000 clones, with about 81% occurring only once. Sequenced: PBMCs. The clonotype comes from a middle-aged man in good health and CMV-seronegative. The chain couples TRBV30 to TRBJ2-7; maybe TRBD1 (6 bases). CDR3 region: CAWSHRDEQYF. The CDR3, as DNA: TGTGCCTGGTCACACAGGGACGAGCAGTACTTC.